A selection of T cell receptor beta chains follows, all from one sample in a study of radiation and T cells in renal cell carcinoma. Only in-frame clones appear in the TCRdb table, and some are missing; sequencing was by immunoSEQ multiplex PCR. Of approximately 85,000 clones listed, about nine tenths are singletons. Material: blood, obtained from a patient whose treatment included radiotherapy and nephrectomy. These receptors originate from an older woman with renal cell carcinoma. CDR3s include the opening cysteine and the closing phenylalanine or tryptophan. The order of the fields is J gene, clone size, V gene, D gene, CDR3 DNA, CDR3 protein. A D gene is named only where the DNA matches it firmly. Clone size is shown for a subset of rows, as once, few, many or a class of expanded clone.

>TRBJ2-2|-|TRBV5-1|TRBD1
TGCGCCAGCAGGGGACAGGTGAACACCGGGGAGCTGTTTTTT
CASRGQVNTGELFF
>TRBJ1-1|-|TRBV7-9|-
TGTGCCAGCAGCGCCACCGGGATCTTCATGAACACTGAAGCTTTCTTT
CASSATGIFMNTEAFF
>TRBJ2-5|-|TRBV5-6|TRBD2
TGTGCCAGCAGCCCCGCCCGGGGGCGGGGGGGTGACGAGACCCAGTACTTC
CASSPARGRGGDETQYF
>TRBJ1-5|-|TRBV11-2|-
TGTGCCAGCAGCTTTGAAGGAAGGGGGCAGCCCCAGCATTTT
CASSFEGRGQPQHF
>TRBJ2-7|-|TRBV5-1|-
TGCGCCAGCAGCAAGACCGGGACAAACTACGAGCAGTACTTC
CASSKTGTNYEQYF
>TRBJ1-2|-|TRBV29-1|-
TGCAGTCGTTGGGGGGAGGCCGATGGCTACACCTTC
CSRWGEADGYTF
>TRBJ1-5|few|TRBV13|-
TGTGCCAGCAGCTTACTTTCTCAGCCCCAGCATTTT
CASSLLSQPQHF
>TRBJ2-5|-|TRBV5-1|TRBD2
TGCGCCAGCAGCCTCCTCGGTAGCGGGGGGCTGGAGACCCAGTACTTC
CASSLLGSGGLETQYF
>TRBJ1-6|few|TRBV18|-
TGTGCCAGCTCACTGGGGCTTCTTGGGTCACCCCTCCACTTT
CASSLGLLGSPLHF
>TRBJ1-1|once|TRBV5-1|-
TGCGCCAGCAGCCCGGAGGGGGGGCAGAGCACTGAAGCTTTCTTT
CASSPEGGQSTEAFF
>TRBJ1-2|-|TRBV28|-
TGTGCCAGCAGCAGAGGTGCGGGGAGTGGCTACACCTTC
CASSRGAGSGYTF
>TRBJ2-7|-|TRBV14|TRBD1
TGTGCCAGCAGCAGGACAGGGGTCTACGAGCAGTACTTC
CASSRTGVYEQYF
>TRBJ1-5|-|TRBV28|-
TGTGCCAGCAGACCTCCGGGAGCAAATCAGCCCCAGCATTTT
CASRPPGANQPQHF
>TRBJ1-1|few|TRBV7-9|-
TGTGCCAGCAGCTTGGGGGCACCGAACACTGAAGCTTTCTTT
CASSLGAPNTEAFF
>TRBJ2-4|-|TRBV7-9|TRBD1
TGTGCCAGCAGCTATAATCGGGACAGGGGAAACATTCAGTACTTC
CASSYNRDRGNIQYF
>TRBJ1-5|-|TRBV30|-
TGTGCCTGGAGCAGGGGTAGCAATCAGCCCCAGCATTTT
CAWSRGSNQPQHF
>TRBJ1-2|-|TRBV5-4|TRBD1
TGTGCCAGCAGCTTGGCGGGACAGGGGGCGGGCTACACCTTC
CASSLAGQGAGYTF
>TRBJ1-1|-|TRBV9|TRBD1
TGTGCCAGCAGCGTAGATCCAGGGGGCACGGTAGAAGCTTTCTTT
CASSVDPGGTVEAFF
>TRBJ1-5|once|TRBV5-1|-
TGCGCCAGCAGCTTGGATGGGGGCTATTTTGAGCCCCAGCATTTT
CASSLDGGYFEPQHF
>TRBJ2-1|-|TRBV7-3|TRBD1
TGTGCCAGCAGCCCGGACAGGGTATACAATGAGCAGTTCTTC
CASSPDRVYNEQFF
>TRBJ2-5|-|TRBV6-1|TRBD2
TGTGCCAGCTCATTACTAGCGGGGCAAGAGACCCAGTACTTC
CASSLLAGQETQYF
>TRBJ2-2|-|TRBV6-5|-
TGTGCCAGCAGTACCTTCACCGGGGAGCTGTTTTTT
CASSTFTGELFF
>TRBJ2-5|-|TRBV5-1|TRBD2
TGCGCCAGCAGCTTACGACTAGCGGCTACAGGAGAGACCCAGTACTTC
CASSLRLAATGETQYF
>TRBJ2-5|-|TRBV7-2|TRBD1
TGTGCCAGCACCCGTCGACAGGGGGGAGGCCAAGAGACCCAGTACTTC
CASTRRQGGGQETQYF
>TRBJ2-3|-|TRBV6-1|TRBD2
TGTGCCAGCAGTGAAAGAACTAGCGGGGCAGATACGCAGTATTTT
CASSERTSGADTQYF
>TRBJ2-3|-|TRBV19|-
TGTGCCAGTAGTAGGGTCTTAATCACAGATACGCAGTATTTT
CASSRVLITDTQYF
>TRBJ2-1|-|TRBV5-1|TRBD2
TGCGCCAGCAGCTTGGTCCCCGGGACTAGCATCAATGAGCAGTTCTTC
CASSLVPGTSINEQFF
>TRBJ2-3|-|TRBV7-8|-
TGTGCCAGCAGCTTAGCGGCGCACCTCAAGATCACAGATACGCAGTATTTT
CASSLAAHLKITDTQYF
>TRBJ1-3|-|TRBV9|-
TGTGCCAGCAGCGTAGGCCCAGCCCAGGGAAACACCATATATTTT
CASSVGPAQGNTIYF
>TRBJ1-6|-|TRBV5-1|-
TGCGCCAGCAGCTTACAGGGAGATAATTCACCCCTCCACTTT
CASSLQGDNSPLHF
>TRBJ1-2|-|TRBV6-6|-
TGTGCCAGCAGCTACACACAGGGCGACTATGGCTACACCTTC
CASSYTQGDYGYTF
>TRBJ2-3|-|TRBV27|-
TGTGCCAGCAGTTTCGGGGGCCCTGAGTATACGCAGTATTTT
CASSFGGPEYTQYF
>TRBJ2-1|-|TRBV4-3|-
TGCGCCAGCAGCCAGGTGGATGATAGGGGCGATGAGCAGTTCTTC
CASSQVDDRGDEQFF
>TRBJ1-1|few|TRBV29-1|-
TGCAGCGTTGACAAGACAGGTGGCACTGAAGCTTTCTTT
CSVDKTGGTEAFF
>TRBJ2-7|-|TRBV5-6|-
TGTGCCAGCAGCCTGCGACAGATACCCTACGAGCAGTACTTC
CASSLRQIPYEQYF
>TRBJ2-2|once|TRBV9|-
TGTGCCAGCAGCGTGAGGCAGGCCCCCCGGGGCACCGGGGAGCTGTTTTTT
CASSVRQAPRGTGELFF
>TRBJ2-3|-|TRBV7-2|-
TGTGCCAGCAGCTTAGCGAGGGTAGCGGTGGTCACAGATACGCAGTATTTT
CASSLARVAVVTDTQYF